The rows below give T cell receptor beta chains drawn from one sample of a study of blood T cell repertoires in COVID-19. Here immunoSEQ multiplex PCR was the method, and the copy in TCRdb shows in-frame clones only, minus some. Of a few hundred thousand clones in the sample, about 88% are singletons; the top ten hold around 3%. The source material was peripheral blood. Source of these receptors: a man aged 50 to 59 who had recovered from COVID-19. Both conserved end residues are trimmed from each CDR3. Fields, in order: CDR3 length, V gene, CDR3 protein.

CDR3 length: 12
V gene: TRBV6-5
CDR3 protein: ASSFGATNEKLF

CDR3 length: 14
V gene: TRBV19
CDR3 protein: ASSAPAGASNTEAF

CDR3 length: 14
V gene: TRBV4-1
CDR3 protein: ASSQDLGTGSYEQY

CDR3 length: 14
V gene: TRBV5-1
CDR3 protein: ASSLTTLTGGTEAF

CDR3 length: 12
V gene: TRBV3-1/TRBV3-2
CDR3 protein: ASSESGRSYEQY

CDR3 length: 9
V gene: TRBV19
CDR3 protein: ASSINWEAF

CDR3 length: 12
V gene: TRBV4-2
CDR3 protein: ASSQEGQSYEQY

CDR3 length: 13
V gene: TRBV27
CDR3 protein: ASSLIRGSTGELF

CDR3 length: 10
V gene: TRBV3-1/TRBV3-2
CDR3 protein: ASTQGGRELF

CDR3 length: 12
V gene: TRBV2
CDR3 protein: ASGGPILNTEAF

CDR3 length: 13
V gene: TRBV24-1
CDR3 protein: ATSDPGQGNQPQH

CDR3 length: 14
V gene: TRBV27
CDR3 protein: ASSYKGRRSYNEQF